These 17 T cell receptor beta chains came from one sample sequenced in a study of quantifying T cell responses using KT2 cells. Study information: Reverse transcription used primers in the TCR alpha and beta constant regions.

A single-stranded UMI oligo with SP2 sequence was ligated to cDNA 3' ends. An equimolar mix of RC1.1 and RC1.2 primed the beta chain across TRBC1 and TRBC2. Using its own MiXCR run on the UMI-ligation and nested PCR reads, TCRdb lists one record per CDR3 protein. The sample shows 31,000 or so distinct CDR3 sequences, 10% of them seen only once. The sequenced material came from PBMCs spiked with cells of the T cell clone KT2. The receptors derive from a human donor.

At least ten counts were recorded for this clonotype. The gene calls are TRBV29-1 and TRBJ1-1; 9 bases fit TRBD1. Germline lookup yields CDR1 SQVTM and CDR2 ANQGSEA. This CDR3 has 12 residues. The J segment lost 6 bases and the V segment lost 4 bases, leaving 3 bases of the junction unmatched. In DNA form, the CDR3 reads TGCAGCGTTGCACAGGGGGCATCTGAAGCTTTCTTT. Protein product: CSVAQGASEAFF.

This clonotype was counted at least ten times. The rearrangement uses TRBV28 and TRBJ2-4; the match to TRBD2 covers 7 bases. The V gene end was trimmed by 6 bases and the J gene end by 7 bases; junction bases not matched to a gene: 6. There are 13 residues in the CDR3. The germline gives CDR1 MDHEN, CDR2 SYDVKM. The CDR3 here is CASRGGGLNIQYF. In nucleotides, the CDR3 is TGTGCCAGCAGGGGGGGGGGTTTGAACATTCAGTACTTC.

The table lists this clonotype with many counts. CDR3 in amino acids: CASSGGRTDTQYF. The CDR3 DNA follows: TGTGCCAGTAGCGGGGGGAGGACAGATACGCAGTATTTT. The chain uses TRBV6-1 and TRBJ2-3; 10 bases line up with TRBD2. V lost 9 bases, J lost 3 bases, and 3 bases stayed unmatched. Germline V CDR1 and CDR2: MNHNS, SASEGT. The CDR3 has 13 residues.

J is TRBJ1-2 and V is TRBV20-1, with TRBD1 as a possible D gene (6 bases). The V gene's germline CDR1 is DFQATT and CDR2 SNEGSKA (reference sequence). Trimming shortened V by 5 bases and J by 4 bases, and 11 bases separated the two germline ends. This CDR3 has 12 amino acids. The CDR3 region has the DNA TGCAGTGCTGGACAGACAGTCTATGGCTACACCTTC. It is translated as CSAGQTVYGYTF.

The chain combines TRBV2 with TRBJ2-1, with D possibly TRBD1 on 8 matching bases. From germline, CDR1 is SNHLY and CDR2 FYNNEI. Trimming shortened V by 2 bases and J by 8 bases, and 25 bases separated the two germline ends. The CDR3 length is 18 residues. The CDR3 protein is CASSEKEERTGRVDEQFF. Here the CDR3 DNA reads TGTGCCAGCAGTGAAAAGGAGGAGAGGACAGGGAGGGTGGATGAGCAGTTCTTC.

This clonotype was recorded a few times. V gene TRBV2 combines with J gene TRBJ1-1, with D uncertain. CDR1 SNHLY and CDR2 FYNNEI come from the germline V gene. Trimming removed 3 bases from V and 5 bases from J, with 10 bases in between. This CDR3 contains 13 residues. The CDR3 here is CASSDPLRTEAFF. For the CDR3, the DNA is TGTGCCAGCAGTGATCCCCTGAGGACTGAAGCTTTCTTT.

The V gene is TRBV9, the J gene TRBJ2-7; TRBD1 aligns across 7 bases. The length of the CDR3 is 14 residues. V was pared by 3 bases and J by 7 bases, with 10 bases of the junction left unmatched. The germline gives CDR1 SGDLS, CDR2 YYNGEE. CDR3 protein: CASSATGQTGEQYF. The CDR3 DNA is TGTGCCAGCAGCGCCACGGGACAGACCGGGGAGCAGTACTTC.

This clonotype has more than one count but fewer than ten. This chain connects TRBV12-3 or TRBV12-4 to TRBJ1-1; 7 bases line up with TRBD1. This CDR3 is built from 15 residues. V was clipped by 5 bases and J by 0 bases; unmatched bases: 6. The CDR3 DNA reads as TGTGCCAGCAGTGGACAGGCCCTCATGAACACTGAAGCTTTCTTT. This codes for CASSGQALMNTEAFF.

This clonotype was picked up many times. This chain joins TRBV18 and TRBJ1-2; TRBD1 matches at 8 bases. This CDR3 spans 17 amino acids. V lost 3 bases to trimming and J lost 5 bases; unmatched junction nucleotides: 14. Germline V gives CDR1 KGHSH, CDR2 LQKENI. CDR3 nucleotides: TGTGCCAGCTCACCGGACAGGGACGAGGCCTTATTGTATGGCTACACCTTC. Translated: CASSPDRDEALLYGYTF.

This clonotype has more than one count but fewer than ten. The chain joins TRBV6-2 or TRBV6-3 to TRBJ2-7; TRBD2 agrees at 15 bases. The germline CDR1 and CDR2 sequences are MNHEY and SVGEGT. The CDR3 spans 23 residues. V lost 4 bases to trimming and J lost 6 bases; unmatched junction nucleotides: 28. CDR3 in amino acids: CASSSAGARSGLAGGLFRGEQYF. The DNA of the CDR3 is TGTGCCAGCAGTTCTGCCGGTGCCCGGTCGGGACTAGCGGGAGGACTTTTTCGCGGCGAGCAGTACTTC.

This clonotype has a handful of counts. The chain recombines TRBV4-1 with TRBJ1-1, with TRBD1 identical over 7 bases. Unmatched junction bases numbered 6, after V lost 2 bases and J lost 0 bases. This CDR3 is built from 16 residues. CDR1 MGHRA and CDR2 YSYEKL come from the germline V gene. CDR3: CASSQRQQGMNTEAFF. In DNA, the CDR3 is TGCGCCAGCAGCCAACGCCAACAGGGGATGAACACTGAAGCTTTCTTT.

At least ten counts were recorded for this clonotype. The chain couples TRBV10-3 to TRBJ2-5; D is unresolved. Germline V gene sequence: CDR1 ENHRY, CDR2 SYGVKD. Trimming cost V 10 bases and J 5 bases, with 17 bases left between them. The CDR3 runs to 13 residues. CDR3 DNA sequence: TGTGCCACCGGCCGTGATAGTGGCGAGACCCAGTACTTC. Translated: CATGRDSGETQYF.

There are a few counts of this clonotype. This rearrangement joins TRBV6-5 to TRBJ2-1; 7 nucleotides align to TRBD2. The V gene's germline CDR1 is MNHEY and CDR2 SVGAGI. The CDR3 spans 15 residues. V shed 0 bases and J 4 bases; nucleotides not matched to a gene: 3. CDR3 sequence: CASSYSGGSYNEQFF. The DNA of the CDR3 is TGTGCCAGCAGTTACTCGGGGGGGAGTTACAATGAGCAGTTCTTC.

This clonotype was detected a few times. V and J are TRBV5-1 and TRBJ2-5, with 7 bases aligning to TRBD1. The V and J ends lost 4 bases and 1 base, in that order; junction bases with no gene match: 4. There are 14 residues in the CDR3. Germline V gene lookup returns CDR1 SGHRS and CDR2 YFSETQ. CDR3 nucleotide sequence: TGCGCCAGCAGCCCCGGGGACAGCCAAGAGACCCAGTACTTC. Protein sequence: CASSPGDSQETQYF.

In this sample, this clonotype turned up a few times. This chain joins TRBV11-2 and TRBJ2-4, with no clear D. Germline lookup yields CDR1 SGHAT and CDR2 FQNNGV. CDR3 length: 14 residues. Trimming cost V 4 bases and J 0 bases, with 7 bases left between them. In nucleotides, the CDR3 is TGTGCCAGCAGCTCTCGACTAGCCAAAAACATTCAGTACTTC. This codes for CASSSRLAKNIQYF.

This clonotype was picked up a small number of times. This sequence joins TRBV10-2 and TRBJ2-7; the D call may be TRBD1 or TRBD2 (5 bases each). This CDR3 contains 14 residues. Trimming shortened V by 2 bases and J by 3 bases, and 11 bases separated the two germline ends. Germline-derived CDR1 and CDR2 are WSHSY and SAAADI. The CDR3 DNA follows: TGCGCCAGCAGTGAGCCCGGGGCTATCTACGAGCAGTACTTC. This codes for CASSEPGAIYEQYF.

In this sample, this clonotype turned up many times. Here the CDR3 reads CASKSGGASDTQYF. The CDR3 DNA is TGTGCCAGCAAGAGCGGGGGGGCATCTGATACGCAGTATTTT. The chain recombines TRBV2 with TRBJ2-3; TRBD2 matches 10 bases. Germline CDR1 reads SNHLY; CDR2 reads FYNNEI. V was clipped by 7 bases and J by 6 bases; unmatched bases: 7. The CDR3 consists of 14 residues.